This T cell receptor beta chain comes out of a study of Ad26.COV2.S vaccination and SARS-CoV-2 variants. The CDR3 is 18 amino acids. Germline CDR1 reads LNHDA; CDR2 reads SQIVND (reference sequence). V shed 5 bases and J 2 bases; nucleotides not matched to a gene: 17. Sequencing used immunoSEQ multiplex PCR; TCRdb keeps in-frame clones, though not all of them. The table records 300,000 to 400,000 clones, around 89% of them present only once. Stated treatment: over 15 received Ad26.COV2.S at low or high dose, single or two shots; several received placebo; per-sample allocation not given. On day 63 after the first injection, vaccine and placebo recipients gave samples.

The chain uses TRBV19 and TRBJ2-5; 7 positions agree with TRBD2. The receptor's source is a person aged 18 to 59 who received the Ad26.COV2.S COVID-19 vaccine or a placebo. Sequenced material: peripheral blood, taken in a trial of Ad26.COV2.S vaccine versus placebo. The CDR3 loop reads CASSAGLVRIPEQETQYF. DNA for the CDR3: TGTGCCAGTAGTGCCGGACTAGTTCGTATCCCAGAGCAAGAGACCCAGTACTTC.